Following are 21 T cell receptor beta chains from one sample sequenced in a study of T-cell reconstitution after alpha-beta-depleted transplantation in children listed by TCRdb under 2016. Preparation of the library involved PCR. This sample was sequenced with an Illumina HiSeq 2500. To normalize quantification of the TCRbeta repertoire, the TCR libraries were built with molecular barcoding that relied on unique molecular identifiers. TCRdb itself trimmed the public reads at Q25 with fastp, ran MiXCR and retained productive beta chains. Rows merge per CDR3 protein into single entries with the most common DNA and genes. This sample comprises some 290,000 distinct CDR3 sequences, 9.5% to 10% of them detected only once. Around 10% of the sample rests with the top ten. The source material was PBMCs from the stem cell graft donor, sampled from the stem cell graft. The origin of the receptors is a human donor who donated a stem cell graft to a child with SCID.

This clonotype was seen at least ten times. This sequence joins TRBV18 and TRBJ2-5; D is ambiguous. Germline V gives CDR1 KGHSH, CDR2 LQKENI. With 3 bases removed from V and 5 bases from J, the gap between germline ends came to 7 bases. The CDR3 spans 12 residues. The CDR3 reads CASSPRRETQYF. The CDR3 DNA reads as TGTGCCAGCTCACCCCGAAGGGAGACCCAGTACTTC.

This clonotype was counted at least ten times. The V call is TRBV6-2 or TRBV6-3, the J call TRBJ2-7, with a possible D match to TRBD2 (7 bases). V was pared by 4 bases and J by 0 bases, with 13 bases between. The CDR3 has 15 amino acids. CDR1 and CDR2 from the germline V gene are MNHEY and SVGEGT. CDR3 bases: TGTGCCAGCAGTTTCTCGGGGGGCATCTCCTACGAGCAGTACTTC. It encodes CASSFSGGISYEQYF.

This clonotype showed up just a few times. The chain carries TRBV12-3 or TRBV12-4 and TRBJ2-1; D is undetermined. The CDR3 length is 13 residues. The V and J ends lost 3 bases and 10 bases respectively, with 13 bases between them. The CDR3 sequence is CASSFNSPSEQFF. CDR3 DNA sequence: TGTGCCAGCAGTTTCAACAGTCCCTCGGAGCAGTTCTTC.

This clonotype was seen only a few times. The chain recombines TRBV20-1 with TRBJ2-5; D is undetermined. The CDR3 is 13 residues long. The ends were cut back, 5 bases at V and 2 bases at J, with 12 bases in the middle. The germline gives CDR1 DFQATT, CDR2 SNEGSKA (reference sequence). This CDR3 is CSAVHTKQETQYF. The CDR3 DNA follows: TGCAGTGCTGTTCACACTAAACAAGAGACCCAGTACTTC.

This clonotype was counted only a few times. This rearrangement joins TRBV12-3 or TRBV12-4 to TRBJ1-1, with D hard to call. Trimming took off 3 bases at V and 4 bases at J, with 12 bases between the two ends. This CDR3 comprises 14 residues. CDR3 region: CASSFAQGATEAFF. For the CDR3, the DNA is TGTGCCAGCAGTTTCGCCCAAGGTGCCACTGAAGCTTTCTTT.

The V gene is TRBV7-9, the J gene TRBJ2-7; D remains ambiguous. Germline V gene sequence: CDR1 SEHNR, CDR2 FQNEAQ (reference sequence). V was clipped by 4 bases and J by 3 bases, with 7 bases between them. There are 12 residues in the CDR3. The CDR3 DNA reads TGTGCCAGCAGCTCACCTAACTACGAGCAGTACTTC. It yields the protein CASSSPNYEQYF.

V is TRBV7-9 and J is TRBJ2-7; D tentatively fits TRBD1 or TRBD2 (5 bases each). CDR3 length equals 12 residues. The V and J ends lost 4 bases and 9 bases respectively, with 13 bases between them. Germline lookup yields CDR1 SEHNR and CDR2 FQNEAQ (reference sequence). The CDR3 is CASSSGTPWQYF. The CDR3 DNA is TGTGCCAGCAGCTCCGGGACCCCGTGGCAGTACTTC.

This rearrangement joins TRBV4-1 to TRBJ1-5; 7 nucleotides agree with TRBD1. V was pared by 0 bases and J by 6 bases, with 8 bases of the junction left unmatched. The germline CDR1 and CDR2 sequences are MGHRA and YSYEKL. CDR3 size: 16 residues. CDR3 loop: CASSQDKGASGQPQHF. CDR3 DNA: TGCGCCAGCAGCCAAGACAAGGGGGCGTCAGGTCAGCCCCAGCATTTT.

This sequence joins TRBV12-3 or TRBV12-4 and TRBJ1-4, with a weak D call TRBD1 (6 bases). V dropped 3 bases and J dropped 2 bases, with 10 bases sitting between them. The CDR3 is 15 amino acids. CDR3 amino acids: CASSFGGRTNEKLFF. Written as DNA, the CDR3 is TGTGCCAGCAGTTTTGGGGGCAGGACTAATGAAAAACTGTTTTTT.

This clonotype has only a few counts. The V call is TRBV5-1, the J call TRBJ2-3; 7 bases map to TRBD1. This CDR3 spans 15 amino acids. V lost 4 bases, J lost 3 bases, and 8 bases stayed unmatched. Germline V gene data show CDR1 as SGHRS and CDR2 as YFSETQ. In nucleotides, the CDR3 is TGCGCCAGCAGCACCGGGACAGTAAGAACAGATACGCAGTATTTT. Its protein product is CASSTGTVRTDTQYF. The full variable domain, its missing parts supplied by reference TRBV5-1 and TRBJ2-3, is KAGVTQTPRYLIKTRGQQVTLSCSPISGHRSVSWYQQTPGQGLQFLFEYFSETQRNKGNFPGRFSGRQFSNSRSEMNVSTLELGDSALYLCASSTGTVRTDTQYFGPGTRLTVL.

This clonotype appeared many times. The gene calls are TRBV5-6 and TRBJ2-1; D uncertain. Between the trimmed V and J ends, which lost 0 bases and 0 bases, there was a span of 7 bases. The CDR3 length is 15 residues. Germline CDR1 SGHDT, CDR2 YYEEEE. CDR3 sequence: CASSLDPSSYNEQFF. Here the CDR3 DNA reads TGTGCCAGCAGCTTGGACCCGAGCTCCTACAATGAGCAGTTCTTC.

This clonotype was seen a few times. The chain joins TRBV27 to TRBJ1-5; D is unresolved. Germline assignment: CDR1 MNHEY and CDR2 SMNVEV (reference sequence). Trimming took 5 bases from V and 6 from J, leaving 14 bases between them. The length of the CDR3 is 14 residues. The CDR3 DNA sequence: TGTGCCAGCAGTCCGGCCGGGAACTCTCAGCCCCAGCATTTT. Its translation: CASSPAGNSQPQHF.

This chain joins TRBV20-1 and TRBJ2-7, with 11 bases matching TRBD1. The germline CDR1 and CDR2 sequences are DFQATT and SNEGSKA (reference sequence). This CDR3 is 15 amino acids long. The J segment lost 5 bases and the V segment lost 3 bases, leaving 9 bases of the junction unmatched. The CDR3 bases are TGCAGTGCTAGGTCTTTGGACAGGGGGCCCGACGAGCAGTACTTC. It specifies CSARSLDRGPDEQYF.

This sequence joins TRBV12-3 or TRBV12-4 and TRBJ2-4; TRBD2 might be the D (5 bases). The CDR3 runs to 16 residues. V lost 6 bases to trimming and J lost 1 base, with 16 bases between them. The CDR3 DNA follows: TGTGCCAGCAGCCTAGCTAGGCCGGCGGCCAAAAACATTCAGTACTTC. It translates to CASSLARPAAKNIQYF.

This clonotype appeared a single time. This rearrangement joins TRBV12-3 or TRBV12-4 to TRBJ1-4; TRBD1 might be the D (6 bases). CDR3 length: 16 amino acids. V lost 5 bases and J lost 3, with 16 bases in between. The CDR3 nucleotides are TGTGCCAGCAGTCCAACAGGACAGCGTGCTAATGAAAAACTGTTTTTT. Its protein product is CASSPTGQRANEKLFF.

The rearrangement uses TRBV5-1 and TRBJ2-5; 12 bases align to TRBD2. The J segment lost 2 bases and the V segment lost 6 bases, leaving 2 bases of the junction unmatched. CDR1 is SGHRS and CDR2 is YFSETQ in the germline V gene. The CDR3 length is 14 residues. As DNA, the CDR3 is TGCGCCAGCACCGGACTAGCGGGACAAGAGACCCAGTACTTC. Translated: CASTGLAGQETQYF.

This chain uses TRBV15 with TRBJ2-5; D call uncertain. The CDR3 is made up of 15 amino acids. Germline V gene sequence: CDR1 LNHNV, CDR2 YYDKDF (reference sequence). Trimming pared 0 bases from V and 5 bases from J, leaving 13 bases between. Here the CDR3 reads CATSRDPVSWETQYF. CDR3 in DNA: TGTGCCACCAGCAGAGATCCGGTGTCGTGGGAGACCCAGTACTTC.

V usage is TRBV4-1 and J usage is TRBJ2-3; no clear D. Trimming removed 0 bases at V and 6 bases at J, with 10 bases between. The germline V gene encodes CDR1 MGHRA and CDR2 YSYEKL. The CDR3 consists of 14 residues. DNA of the CDR3: TGCGCCAGCAGCCAAGAAATTATCACCGATACGCAGTATTTT. Translated: CASSQEIITDTQYF.

The V gene is TRBV20-1, the J gene TRBJ1-5, with D possibly TRBD1 on 6 matching bases. The germline V and J ends were trimmed by 3 bases and 4 bases, with 10 bases remaining between them. Germline V gives CDR1 DFQATT, CDR2 SNEGSKA (reference sequence). The CDR3 is made up of 13 amino acids. This CDR3 reads CSASGQKNQPQHF. The CDR3 DNA sequence: TGCAGTGCTAGTGGACAGAAGAATCAGCCCCAGCATTTT.

In its sample, this clonotype was seen a few times. The chain uses TRBV20-1 and TRBJ2-7, with 8 nucleotides matching TRBD2. V was clipped by 2 bases and J by 0 bases; unmatched bases: 6. CDR1 is DFQATT, CDR2 SNEGSKA, per germline (reference sequence). This CDR3 has 15 amino acids. In DNA form, the CDR3 reads TGCAGTGCTAGATCTGGGCTAGCGGGCTCCTACGAGCAGTACTTC. This gives the protein CSARSGLAGSYEQYF.

This clonotype has more than one count but fewer than ten. V gene TRBV12-3 or TRBV12-4 combines with J gene TRBJ2-2; 8 bases map to TRBD2. The CDR3 spans 14 residues. After removal of 7 bases from V and 5 bases from J, the junction contained 6 bases not matched to a gene. CDR3 nucleotides: TGTGCCAGCAATTTGGCGGGGGGAACCGGGGAGCTGTTTTTT. Encoded protein: CASNLAGGTGELFF.